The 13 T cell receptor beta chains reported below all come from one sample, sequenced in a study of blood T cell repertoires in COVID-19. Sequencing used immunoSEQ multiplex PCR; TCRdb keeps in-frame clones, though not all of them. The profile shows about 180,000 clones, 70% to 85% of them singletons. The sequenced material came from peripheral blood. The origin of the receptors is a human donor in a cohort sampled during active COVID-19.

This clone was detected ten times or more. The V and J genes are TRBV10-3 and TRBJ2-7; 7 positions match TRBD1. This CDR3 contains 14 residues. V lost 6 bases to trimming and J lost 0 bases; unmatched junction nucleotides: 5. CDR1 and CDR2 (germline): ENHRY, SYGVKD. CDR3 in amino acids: CAIRGDRSSYEQYF. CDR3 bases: TGTGCCATCAGGGGGGACAGATCCTCCTACGAGCAGTACTTC.

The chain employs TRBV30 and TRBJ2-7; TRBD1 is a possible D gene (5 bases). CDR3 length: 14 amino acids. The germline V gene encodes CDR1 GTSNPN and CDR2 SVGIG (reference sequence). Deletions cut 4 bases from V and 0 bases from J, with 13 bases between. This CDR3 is CAWMDPGFSYEQYF. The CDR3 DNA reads TGTGCCTGGATGGACCCAGGGTTCTCCTACGAGCAGTACTTC. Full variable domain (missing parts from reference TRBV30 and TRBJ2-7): SQTIHQWPATLVQPVGSPLSLECTVEGTSNPNLYWYRQAAGRGLQLLFYSVGIGQISSEVPQNLSASRPQDRQFILSSKKLLLSDSGFYLCAWMDPGFSYEQYFGPGTRLTVT.

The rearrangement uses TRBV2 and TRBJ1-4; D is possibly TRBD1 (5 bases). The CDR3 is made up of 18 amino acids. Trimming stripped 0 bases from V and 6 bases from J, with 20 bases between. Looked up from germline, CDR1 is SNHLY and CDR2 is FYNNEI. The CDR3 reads CASSEARLRGSTYEKLFF. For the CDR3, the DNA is TGTGCCAGCAGTGAAGCGCGGTTGCGGGGCAGTACGTATGAAAAACTGTTTTTT.

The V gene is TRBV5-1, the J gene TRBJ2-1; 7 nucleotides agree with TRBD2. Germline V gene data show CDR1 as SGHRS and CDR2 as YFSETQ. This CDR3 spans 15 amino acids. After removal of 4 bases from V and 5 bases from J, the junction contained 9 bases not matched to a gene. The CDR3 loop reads CASSLAGLLNNEQFF. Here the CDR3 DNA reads TGCGCCAGCAGCCTGGCGGGACTACTTAACAATGAGCAGTTCTTC. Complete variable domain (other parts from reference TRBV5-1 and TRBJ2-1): KAGVTQTPRYLIKTRGQQVTLSCSPISGHRSVSWYQQTPGQGLQFLFEYFSETQRNKGNFPGRFSGRQFSNSRSEMNVSTLELGDSALYLCASSLAGLLNNEQFFGPGTRLTVL.

The CDR3 loop is CASSLLTGVGNTIYF. CDR3 DNA sequence: TGTGCCAGCAGCCTTTTGACAGGGGTTGGAAACACCATATATTTT. J is TRBJ1-3 and V is TRBV9, with 8 bases fitting TRBD1. In germline, CDR1 is SGDLS, CDR2 YYNGEE. The CDR3 runs 15 residues. V lost 4 bases, J lost 3 bases, and 6 bases stayed unmatched.

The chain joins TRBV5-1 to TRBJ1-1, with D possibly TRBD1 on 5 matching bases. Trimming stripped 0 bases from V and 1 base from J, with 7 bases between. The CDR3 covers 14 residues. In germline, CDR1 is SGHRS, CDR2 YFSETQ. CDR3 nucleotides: TGCGCCAGCAGCTTGGGACAGCCGAACACTGAAGCTTTCTTT. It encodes CASSLGQPNTEAFF.

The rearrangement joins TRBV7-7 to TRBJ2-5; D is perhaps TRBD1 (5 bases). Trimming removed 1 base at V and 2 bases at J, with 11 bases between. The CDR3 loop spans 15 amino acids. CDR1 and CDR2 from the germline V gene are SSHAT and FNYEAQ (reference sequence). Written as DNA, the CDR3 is TGTGCCAGCAGCTTAGGCACAGGTGGACAAGAGACCCAGTACTTC. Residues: CASSLGTGGQETQYF.

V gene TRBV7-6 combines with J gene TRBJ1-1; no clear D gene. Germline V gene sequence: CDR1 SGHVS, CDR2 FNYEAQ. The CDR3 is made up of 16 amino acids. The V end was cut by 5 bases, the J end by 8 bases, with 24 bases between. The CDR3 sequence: CASSQSIGSLLAEAFF. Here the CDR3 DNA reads TGTGCCAGCAGCCAGAGCATCGGGAGCCTCTTGGCGGAAGCTTTCTTT.

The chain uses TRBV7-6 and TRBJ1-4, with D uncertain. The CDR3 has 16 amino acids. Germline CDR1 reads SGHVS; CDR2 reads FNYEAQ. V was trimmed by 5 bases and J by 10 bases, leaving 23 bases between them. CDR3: CASSGGTDDSYGKLFF. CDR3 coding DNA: TGTGCCAGCAGCGGAGGAACGGACGACTCCTACGGAAAACTGTTTTTT.

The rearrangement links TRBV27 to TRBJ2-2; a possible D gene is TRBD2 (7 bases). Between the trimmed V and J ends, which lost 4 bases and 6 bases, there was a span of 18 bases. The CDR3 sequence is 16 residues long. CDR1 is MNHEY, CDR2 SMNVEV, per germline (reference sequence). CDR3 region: CASSSLVGGQAGELFF. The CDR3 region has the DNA TGTGCCAGCAGTTCCCTTGTGGGGGGGCAGGCCGGGGAGCTGTTTTTT.

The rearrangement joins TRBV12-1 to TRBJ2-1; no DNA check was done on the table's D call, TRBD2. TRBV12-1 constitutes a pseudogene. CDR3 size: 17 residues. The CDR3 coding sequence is TGTGCCAGCAGCTTTGCTCTACTAGCGGGGGGGCGGAATGAGCAGTTCTTC. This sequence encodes CASSFALLAGGRNEQFF.

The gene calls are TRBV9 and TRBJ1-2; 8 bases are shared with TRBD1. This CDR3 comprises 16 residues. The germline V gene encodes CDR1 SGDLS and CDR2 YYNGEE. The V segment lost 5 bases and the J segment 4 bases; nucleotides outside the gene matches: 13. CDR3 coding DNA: TGTGCCAGCAGGCGCGGACAGGGACATATAGGCTATGGCTACACCTTC. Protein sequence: CASRRGQGHIGYGYTF.

The CDR3 coding sequence is TGTGCCAGCAGCTCAATGGGACAATCGGAGAGGGCTTTCTTT. As protein: CASSSMGQSERAFF. The chain carries TRBV7-9 and TRBJ1-1, with D maybe TRBD1 (6 bases). CDR3 length: 14 residues. Germline V gene sequence: CDR1 SEHNR, CDR2 FQNEAQ (reference sequence). V was cut by 4 bases and J by 11 bases, with 20 bases left in between.